One sample yielded the 32 T cell receptor beta chains listed below, sequenced in a study of cytomegalovirus exposure and HLA in healthy donors (TCRdb year 2017). The library was generated by the immunoSEQ multiplex PCR assay. The multiplex PCR relied on a mix of 60 forward primers for TCR Vbeta segments and 13 reverse primers for TCR Jbeta segments. The immuneACCESS repertoire file appears here via TCRdb, limited to in-frame rearrangements. These files lack a portion of the clones; in checked studies, under half of the deficit traces to unresolved V genes, and the cause of the others is not known. The sample table shows 150,000 to 200,000 clones, and around four fifths are seen once. Jointly, the top ten make up over 3% of the sample. Source material: PBMCs. These receptors all stem from a female donor in good health and CMV-seronegative.

The V gene is TRBV6-6, the J gene TRBJ2-5; possible D gene TRBD2, 6 bases. With 10 bases removed from V and 4 bases from J, the gap between germline ends came to 19 bases. The germline V gene encodes CDR1 MNHNY and CDR2 SVGAGI (reference sequence). The CDR3 sequence is 14 residues long. CDR3 protein: CATLPSSVGETQYF. The CDR3 DNA follows: TGTGCCACCCTCCCCTCTAGCGTCGGAGAGACCCAGTACTTC.

This chain links TRBV19 with TRBJ1-2; D is ambiguous. Germline V gene lookup returns CDR1 LNHDA and CDR2 SQIVND (reference sequence). Trimming removed 1 base from V and 6 bases from J, with 9 bases in between. This CDR3 is built from 13 residues. CDR3 DNA sequence: TGTGCCAGTAGTATAGGGCCAGTCAATGGCTACACCTTC. Translated, it gives CASSIGPVNGYTF.

The V call is TRBV28, the J call TRBJ1-1, with D hard to call. The CDR3 is 13 amino acids. Trimming took off 6 bases at V and 4 bases at J, with 12 bases between the two ends. Germline CDR1 is MDHEN and CDR2 is SYDVKM. DNA for the CDR3: TGTGCCAGCAGCCCCACTCTGTCCACTGAAGCTTTCTTT. Amino acids: CASSPTLSTEAFF. The full variable domain, in which reference TRBV28 and TRBJ1-1 provide the parts outside the CDR3, is DVKVTQSSRYLVKRTGEKVFLECVQDMDHENMFWYRQDPGLGLRLIYFSYDVKMKEKGDIPEGYSVSREKKERFSLILESASTNQTSMYLCASSPTLSTEAFFGQGTRLTVV.

V and J are TRBV4-3 and TRBJ1-3, with D unclear. Trimming removed 0 bases at V and 4 bases at J, with 4 bases between. The CDR3 spans 13 residues. In germline, CDR1 is LGHNA, CDR2 YSLEER. The CDR3 loop reads CASSQDRGNTIYF. CDR3 nucleotide sequence: TGCGCCAGCAGCCAAGATCGGGGAAACACCATATATTTT.

The rearrangement joins TRBV18 to TRBJ1-4; D is unresolved. Germline assignment: CDR1 KGHSH and CDR2 LQKENI. The CDR3 is 15 residues long. Trimming removed 6 bases at V and 4 bases at J, with 15 bases between. Here the CDR3 reads CASSPAGSNNEKLFF. The CDR3 bases are TGTGCCAGCTCGCCGGCAGGCTCTAATAATGAAAAACTGTTTTTT.

This rearrangement joins TRBV4-1 to TRBJ2-5; perhaps TRBD1 as D (5 bases). V was trimmed by 0 bases and J by 4 bases, leaving 12 bases between them. Germline CDR1 reads MGHRA; CDR2 reads YSYEKL. CDR3 length equals 15 residues. The chain's CDR3 is CASSQDRGYLETQYF. CDR3 sequence (DNA): TGCGCCAGCAGCCAAGATAGGGGCTATCTAGAGACCCAGTACTTC.

The rearrangement links TRBV28 to TRBJ1-1, with a weak D call TRBD1 (5 bases). The CDR3 is made up of 14 amino acids. Germline CDR1 MDHEN, CDR2 SYDVKM. Trimming left V 3 bases short and J 1 base short, with 9 bases between. The CDR3 loop is CASSFTTENTEAFF. The CDR3 DNA follows: TGTGCCAGCAGTTTTACGACAGAGAACACTGAAGCTTTCTTT.

This rearrangement joins TRBV6-5 to TRBJ2-7; 10 nucleotides line up with TRBD1. Per the germline V gene, CDR1 is MNHEY and CDR2 is SVGAGI. Trimming removed 7 bases from V and 3 bases from J; junction bases left unmatched: 9. The length of the CDR3 is 15 residues. CDR3 protein: CASNRPGQGIYEQYF. In DNA form, the CDR3 reads TGTGCCAGCAATCGCCCGGGACAGGGGATCTACGAGCAGTACTTC.

The chain combines TRBV7-2 with TRBJ2-7, with TRBD1 as a possible D gene (5 bases). CDR3 length equals 13 residues. Trimming took 0 bases from V and 4 from J, leaving 7 bases between them. CDR1 is SGHTA, CDR2 FQGNSA, per germline. CDR3 residues: CASSLAGQYEQYF. Written as DNA, the CDR3 is TGTGCCAGCAGCTTAGCGGGGCAGTACGAGCAGTACTTC. Full variable domain (missing parts from reference TRBV7-2 and TRBJ2-7): GAGVSQSPSNKVTEKGKDVELRCDPISGHTALYWYRQSLGQGLEFLIYFQGNSAPDKSGLPSDRFSAERTGGSVSTLTIQRTQQEDSAVYLCASSLAGQYEQYFGPGTRLTVT.

The V call is TRBV5-1, the J call TRBJ1-2, with a weak D call TRBD1 (5 bases). The CDR3 is made up of 14 amino acids. The germline V and J ends were trimmed by 1 base and 1 base, with 8 bases remaining between them. Per the germline V gene, CDR1 is SGHRS and CDR2 is YFSETQ. CDR3 region: CASSLRQNNYGYTF. CDR3 sequence (DNA): TGCGCCAGCAGCTTGCGACAGAATAACTATGGCTACACCTTC.

In its sample, this clone was seen once. V usage is TRBV7-9 and J usage is TRBJ1-3, with D uncertain. The length of the CDR3 is 15 residues. V lost 1 base and J 4 bases, leaving 11 bases between the germline ends. CDR1 is SEHNR, CDR2 FQNEAQ, per germline (reference sequence). For the CDR3, the DNA is TGTGCCAGCAGCTTAGTCCACCAGCGGGGAAACACCATATATTTT. This encodes CASSLVHQRGNTIYF.

This clone was seen only a few times. The V and J genes are TRBV5-8 and TRBJ2-7, with a tentative D call TRBD1 (6 bases). The CDR3 totals 16 residues. From germline, CDR1 is SGHTS and CDR2 YDEGEE. Trimming removed 1 base from V and 0 bases from J, with 14 bases in between. CDR3 coding DNA: TGTGCCAGCAGCTTGCCGACAGGTAAAACCTCCTACGAGCAGTACTTC. Its protein product is CASSLPTGKTSYEQYF.

CDR3 loop: CAWSTSPGAGANVLTF. DNA for the CDR3: TGTGCCTGGAGTACCTCCCCGGGGGCTGGGGCCAACGTCCTGACTTTC. This chain connects TRBV30 to TRBJ2-6; perhaps TRBD2 as D (6 bases). V shed 2 bases and J shed 2 bases, with 13 bases lying between them. The CDR3 consists of 16 residues. The V gene's germline CDR1 is GTSNPN and CDR2 SVGIG (reference sequence). Full variable domain (missing parts from reference TRBV30 and TRBJ2-6): SQTIHQWPATLVQPVGSPLSLECTVEGTSNPNLYWYRQAAGRGLQLLFYSVGIGQISSEVPQNLSASRPQDRQFILSSKKLLLSDSGFYLCAWSTSPGAGANVLTFGAGSRLTVL.

This clone appeared a single time. The chain employs TRBV7-6 and TRBJ2-1; no firm D call. With 2 bases removed from V and 6 bases from J, the gap between germline ends came to 23 bases. The CDR3 sequence is 18 residues long. CDR1 and CDR2 (germline): SGHVS, FNYEAQ. In DNA form, the CDR3 reads TGTGCCAGCAGCTTATATCCCCTCCGTGCGCGCCTTTCCAATGAGCAGTTCTTC. Translated, it gives CASSLYPLRARLSNEQFF.

The chain has TRBV5-1 and TRBJ1-1, with D uncertain. The V and J ends lost 0 bases and 5 bases respectively, with 5 bases between them. From germline, CDR1 is SGHRS and CDR2 YFSETQ. The CDR3 extends over 12 amino acids. CDR3 bases: TGCGCCAGCAGCTTGGTCCAGACTGAAGCTTTCTTT. Its translation: CASSLVQTEAFF.

The rearrangement joins TRBV6-6 to TRBJ2-1; 10 positions agree with TRBD2. The CDR3 has 16 residues. The germline V gene has CDR1 MNHNY and CDR2 SVGAGI (reference sequence). V shed 7 bases and J 7 bases; nucleotides not matched to a gene: 13. Here the CDR3 reads CASTRSSSGRGNEQFF. As DNA, the CDR3 is TGTGCCAGCACCCGGTCGTCTAGCGGGAGAGGAAATGAGCAGTTCTTC.

The chain has TRBV5-4 and TRBJ2-5; no definite D call. The CDR3 runs 11 residues. Trimming left V 1 base short and J 5 bases short, with 3 bases between. Germline CDR1 is SGHNT and CDR2 is YYREEE (reference sequence). The CDR3 DNA reads TGTGCCAGCAGCTTGCTGGAGACCCAGTACTTC. It specifies CASSLLETQYF.

The rearrangement links TRBV4-2 to TRBJ2-1, with 9 bases lining up with TRBD2. The CDR3 sequence is 16 residues long. J was trimmed by 6 bases and V by 0 bases; bases with no gene match: 6. Germline V gene lookup returns CDR1 LGHNA and CDR2 YNFKEQ. The CDR3 reads CASSQEPGLAANEQFF. CDR3 coding DNA: TGTGCCAGCAGCCAAGAGCCGGGACTAGCCGCCAATGAGCAGTTCTTC.

The V call is TRBV2, the J call TRBJ2-7; no reliable D call. Trimming left V 3 bases short and J 0 bases short, with 12 bases between. The CDR3 consists of 15 residues. Looked up from germline, CDR1 is SNHLY and CDR2 is FYNNEI. CDR3 DNA sequence: TGTGCCAGCAGTGATGGTCAGAACCTCTCCTACGAGCAGTACTTC. Amino acid sequence: CASSDGQNLSYEQYF.

The chain has TRBV11-1 and TRBJ1-2; D remains ambiguous. Trimming took 0 bases from V and 7 from J, leaving 6 bases between them. In germline, CDR1 is SGHAT, CDR2 FQDESV (reference sequence). The CDR3 has 12 residues. Here the CDR3 reads CASSLAGVGYTF. The CDR3 region has the DNA TGTGCCAGCAGCTTAGCGGGCGTTGGCTACACCTTC.

The V and J genes are TRBV28 and TRBJ2-5; 7 bases align to TRBD2. The CDR3 totals 16 residues. V lost 3 bases and J lost 3; bases outside the gene matches: 10. CDR1 is MDHEN, CDR2 SYDVKM, per germline. The CDR3 loop reads CASSLASGRVEETQYF. CDR3 nucleotide sequence: TGTGCCAGCAGTTTGGCTTCGGGGAGGGTGGAAGAGACCCAGTACTTC.

The chain is built from TRBV7-9 and TRBJ2-7, with 12 positions matching TRBD2. Germline V gene lookup returns CDR1 SEHNR and CDR2 FQNEAQ (reference sequence). The CDR3 runs 16 residues. J gave up 1 base and V 5 bases, and 6 bases lay outside the gene matches. The CDR3 DNA reads as TGTGCCAGCAGCCCCAGCACTAGCGGGAGGTCCTACGAGCAGTACTTC. It codes for CASSPSTSGRSYEQYF. Looking up the rest from reference TRBV7-9 and TRBJ2-7 gives the full variable domain: DTGVSQNPRHKITKRGQNVTFRCDPISEHNRLYWYRQTLGQGPEFLTYFQNEAQLEKSRLLSDRFSAERPKGSFSTLEIQRTEQGDSAMYLCASSPSTSGRSYEQYFGPGTRLTVT.

The rearrangement uses TRBV5-1 and TRBJ2-3; no clear D. V gave up 0 bases and J gave up 6 bases, with 11 bases separating them. CDR3 length: 14 residues. Per germline, CDR1 SGHRS and CDR2 YFSETQ. CDR3 sequence (DNA): TGCGCCAGCAGCTTGGGCGGAGATGTGGATACGCAGTATTTT. Amino acid sequence: CASSLGGDVDTQYF.

This rearrangement joins TRBV13 to TRBJ1-4; the match to TRBD1 covers 8 bases. The V segment lost 0 bases and the J segment 5 bases; nucleotides outside the gene matches: 5. The CDR3 loop spans 16 amino acids. The germline CDR1 and CDR2 sequences are PRHDT and FYEKMQ (reference sequence). The CDR3 here is CASSLGGTGRNEKLFF. The CDR3 nucleotides read TGTGCCAGCAGCTTAGGGGGGACAGGACGGAATGAAAAACTGTTTTTT.

The chain combines TRBV7-9 with TRBJ1-2; D remains ambiguous. V was pared by 7 bases and J by 5 bases, with 11 bases between. The CDR3 runs to 12 residues. CDR1 is SEHNR and CDR2 is FQNEAQ in the germline V gene (reference sequence). CDR3 coding DNA: TGTGCCAGCACGAACCAAACTTATGGCTACACCTTC. This codes for CASTNQTYGYTF.

J is TRBJ1-1 and V is TRBV11-2; D may be TRBD1 (6 bases). The CDR3 contains 15 residues. Germline-derived CDR1 and CDR2 are SGHAT and FQNNGV. V lost 1 base and J 7 bases, leaving 16 bases between the germline ends. This CDR3 is CASSLAVTGHIEAFF. The CDR3 region has the DNA TGTGCCAGCAGCTTAGCCGTGACAGGCCATATTGAAGCTTTCTTT.

The V call is TRBV7-9, the J call TRBJ1-5, with D unresolved. Looked up from germline, CDR1 is SEHNR and CDR2 is FQNEAQ (reference sequence). CDR3 size: 17 residues. V lost 0 bases to trimming and J lost 2 bases, with 14 bases between them. DNA of the CDR3: TGTGCCAGCAGCTTAGCCGGGTTCCCTTTGGGCAATCAGCCCCAGCATTTT. Its protein product is CASSLAGFPLGNQPQHF.

V gene TRBV4-2 combines with J gene TRBJ2-5, with 11 bases that match TRBD2. The CDR3 contains 17 residues. Per germline, CDR1 LGHNA and CDR2 YNFKEQ. J gave up 0 bases and V 4 bases, and 7 bases lay outside the gene matches. Here the CDR3 reads CASSREELAGDQETQYF. The CDR3 coding sequence is TGTGCCAGCAGCCGGGAGGAACTAGCGGGGGACCAAGAGACCCAGTACTTC.

This clone was seen once. This sequence joins TRBV28 and TRBJ2-2; 10 nucleotides match TRBD1. This CDR3 spans 17 amino acids. Per the germline V gene, CDR1 is MDHEN and CDR2 is SYDVKM. Losses at the gene ends were 5 bases for V and 5 bases for J; bases not matched to a gene: 11. CDR3 nucleotide sequence: TGTGCCAGCAGTCCACTCACCGACAGGGGGCTGACCGGGGAGCTGTTTTTT. Amino acids: CASSPLTDRGLTGELFF.

This clone was picked up a small number of times. V usage is TRBV7-6 and J usage is TRBJ2-1; D is unresolved. The CDR3 loop spans 15 amino acids. In germline, CDR1 is SGHVS, CDR2 FNYEAQ. V shed 5 bases and J shed 7 bases, with 18 bases lying between them. The CDR3 DNA reads as TGTGCCAGCAGCCCCCCCTATACCCCGTCAAATGAGCAGTTCTTC. This translates into CASSPPYTPSNEQFF. Together with reference TRBV7-6 and TRBJ2-1, the CDR3 gives the full variable domain: GAGVSQSPRYKVTKRGQDVALRCDPISGHVSLYWYRQALGQGPEFLTYFNYEAQQDKSGLPNDRFSAERPEGSISTLTIQRTEQRDSAMYRCASSPPYTPSNEQFFGPGTRLTVL.

This sequence joins TRBV7-9 and TRBJ1-2, with D possibly matching TRBD1 (5 bases). Trimming took off 1 base at V and 4 bases at J, with 16 bases between the two ends. The CDR3 spans 16 residues. Germline V gene lookup returns CDR1 SEHNR and CDR2 FQNEAQ (reference sequence). As DNA, the CDR3 is TGTGCCAGCAGCTTAGGGGAGGGGTTTCCACCCTATGGCTACACCTTC. Its translation is CASSLGEGFPPYGYTF.

The V and J genes are TRBV5-1 and TRBJ2-3; D unresolved. The CDR3 has 15 amino acids. The germline gives CDR1 SGHRS, CDR2 YFSETQ. The V and J ends lost 0 bases and 1 base respectively, with 9 bases between them. The CDR3 coding sequence is TGCGCCAGCAGCTTGGGAGGAAAAGGCACAGATACGCAGTATTTT. Translation gives CASSLGGKGTDTQYF.